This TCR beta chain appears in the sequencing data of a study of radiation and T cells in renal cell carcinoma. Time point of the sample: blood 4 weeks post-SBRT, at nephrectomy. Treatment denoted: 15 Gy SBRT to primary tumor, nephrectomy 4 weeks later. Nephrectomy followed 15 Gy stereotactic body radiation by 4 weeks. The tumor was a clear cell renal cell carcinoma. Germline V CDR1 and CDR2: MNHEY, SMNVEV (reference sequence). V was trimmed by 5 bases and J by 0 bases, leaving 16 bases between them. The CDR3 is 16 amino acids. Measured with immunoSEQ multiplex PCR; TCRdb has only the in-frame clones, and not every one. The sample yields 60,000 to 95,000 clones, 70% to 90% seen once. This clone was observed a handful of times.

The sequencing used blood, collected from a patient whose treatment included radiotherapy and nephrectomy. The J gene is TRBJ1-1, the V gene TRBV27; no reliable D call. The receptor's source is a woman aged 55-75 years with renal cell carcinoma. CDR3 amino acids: CASSPRVYSMNTEAFF. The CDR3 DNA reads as TGTGCCAGCAGTCCGAGGGTCTACTCCATGAACACTGAAGCTTTCTTT.